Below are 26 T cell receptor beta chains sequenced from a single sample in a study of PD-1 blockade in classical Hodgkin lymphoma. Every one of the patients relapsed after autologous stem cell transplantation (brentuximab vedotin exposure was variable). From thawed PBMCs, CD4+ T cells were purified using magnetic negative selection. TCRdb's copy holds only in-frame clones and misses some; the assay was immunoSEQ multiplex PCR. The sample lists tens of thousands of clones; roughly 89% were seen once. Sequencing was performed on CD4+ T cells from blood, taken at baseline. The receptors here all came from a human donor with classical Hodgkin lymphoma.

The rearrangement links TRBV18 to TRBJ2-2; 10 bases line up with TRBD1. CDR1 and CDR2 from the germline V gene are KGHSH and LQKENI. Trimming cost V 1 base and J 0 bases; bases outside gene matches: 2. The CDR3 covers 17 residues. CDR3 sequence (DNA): TGTGCCAGCTCACCACGGACAGGGGGAACGAACACCGGGGAGCTGTTTTTT. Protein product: CASSPRTGGTNTGELFF.

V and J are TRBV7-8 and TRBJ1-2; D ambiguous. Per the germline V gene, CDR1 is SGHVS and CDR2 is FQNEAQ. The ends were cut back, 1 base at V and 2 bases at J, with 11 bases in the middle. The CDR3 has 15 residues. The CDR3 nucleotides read TGTGCCAGCAGCTTAGGATGGCGACCGAACTATGGCTACACCTTC. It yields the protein CASSLGWRPNYGYTF.

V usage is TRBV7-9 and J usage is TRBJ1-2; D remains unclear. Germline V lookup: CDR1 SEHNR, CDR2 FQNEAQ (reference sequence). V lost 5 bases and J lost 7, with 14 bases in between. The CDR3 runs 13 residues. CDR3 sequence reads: CASSPPGSFGYTF. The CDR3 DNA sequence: TGTGCCAGCAGCCCGCCCGGCAGCTTTGGCTACACCTTC.

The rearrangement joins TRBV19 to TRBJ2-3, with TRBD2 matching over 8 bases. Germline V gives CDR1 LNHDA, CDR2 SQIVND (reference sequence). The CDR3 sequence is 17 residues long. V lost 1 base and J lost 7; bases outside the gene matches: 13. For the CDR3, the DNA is TGTGCCAGTAGTATAGGTGGGGGTGCTAGCGGGCTAAATACGCAGTATTTT. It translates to CASSIGGGASGLNTQYF.

CDR3 nucleotide sequence: TGTGCCAGTAGTATTCGAGAGACCCAGTACTTC. Residues: CASSIRETQYF. The V and J genes are TRBV19 and TRBJ2-5; D uncertain. V was cut by 3 bases and J by 4 bases, with 3 bases left in between. CDR3 length: 11 amino acids. Germline CDR1 LNHDA, CDR2 SQIVND (reference sequence).

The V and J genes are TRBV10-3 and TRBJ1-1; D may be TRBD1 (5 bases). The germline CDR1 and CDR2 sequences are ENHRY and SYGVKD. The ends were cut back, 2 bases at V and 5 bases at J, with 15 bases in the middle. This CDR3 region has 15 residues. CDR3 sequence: CAISEGQGMGTEAFF. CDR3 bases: TGTGCCATCAGTGAGGGGCAGGGAATGGGGACTGAAGCTTTCTTT.

The CDR3 DNA reads TGTGCCAGCAGTACCGAGCGGGGCCTACACCACAATGAGCAGTTCTTC. This gives the protein CASSTERGLHHNEQFF. The genes are TRBV6-6 and TRBJ2-1, with 7 bases lining up with TRBD2. CDR1 is MNHNY and CDR2 is SVGAGI in the germline V gene (reference sequence). V was pared by 5 bases and J by 5 bases, with 12 bases of the junction left unmatched. The CDR3 is 16 residues long.

The CDR3 is CASSLSGRGREGYTF. CDR3 DNA: TGTGCCAGCAGTTTATCGGGCAGGGGCCGGGAAGGCTACACCTTC. V and J are TRBV28 and TRBJ1-2, with D tentatively TRBD1 (6 bases). The CDR3 extends over 15 amino acids. The V gene's germline CDR1 is MDHEN and CDR2 SYDVKM. V lost 1 base and J 8 bases, leaving 17 bases between the germline ends.

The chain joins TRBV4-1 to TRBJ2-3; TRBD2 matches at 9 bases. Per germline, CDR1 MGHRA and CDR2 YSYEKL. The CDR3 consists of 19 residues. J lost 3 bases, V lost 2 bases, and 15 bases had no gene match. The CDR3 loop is CASSQPQLGQRGETDTQYF. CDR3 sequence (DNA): TGCGCCAGCAGCCAACCCCAACTAGGTCAGCGGGGGGAAACAGATACGCAGTATTTT.

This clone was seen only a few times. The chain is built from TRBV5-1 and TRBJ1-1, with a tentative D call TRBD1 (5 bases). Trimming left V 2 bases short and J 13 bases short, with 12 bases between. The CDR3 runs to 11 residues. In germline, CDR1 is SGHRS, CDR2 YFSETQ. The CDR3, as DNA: TGCGCCAGCAGCTTAGGGACGGGAGTTTTCTTT. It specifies CASSLGTGVFF.

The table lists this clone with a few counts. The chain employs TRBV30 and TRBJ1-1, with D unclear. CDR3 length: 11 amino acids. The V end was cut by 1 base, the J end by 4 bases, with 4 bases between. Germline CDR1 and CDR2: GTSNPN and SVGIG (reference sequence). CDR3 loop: CAWSARTEAFF. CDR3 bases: TGTGCCTGGAGTGCCCGCACTGAAGCTTTCTTT.

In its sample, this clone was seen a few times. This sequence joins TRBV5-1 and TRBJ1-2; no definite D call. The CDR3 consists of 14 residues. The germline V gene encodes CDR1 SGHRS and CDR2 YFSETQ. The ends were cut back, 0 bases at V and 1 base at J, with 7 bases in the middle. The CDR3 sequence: CASSLGQINYGYTF. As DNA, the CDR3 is TGCGCCAGCAGCTTGGGGCAGATTAACTATGGCTACACCTTC.

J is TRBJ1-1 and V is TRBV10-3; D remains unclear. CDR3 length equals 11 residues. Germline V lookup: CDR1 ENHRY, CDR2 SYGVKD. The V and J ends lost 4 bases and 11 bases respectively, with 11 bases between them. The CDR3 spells CAISVGRVAFF. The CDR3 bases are TGTGCCATCAGTGTAGGGAGAGTGGCTTTCTTT.

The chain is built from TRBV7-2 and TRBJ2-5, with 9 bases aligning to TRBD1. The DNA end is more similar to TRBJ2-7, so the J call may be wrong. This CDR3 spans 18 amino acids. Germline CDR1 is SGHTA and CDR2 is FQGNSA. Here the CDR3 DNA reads TGTGCCAGCAGCTTGCCGGGACAGGGAATTGCGGCCTACTACGAGCAGTACTTC. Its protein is CASSLPGQGIAAYYEQYF.

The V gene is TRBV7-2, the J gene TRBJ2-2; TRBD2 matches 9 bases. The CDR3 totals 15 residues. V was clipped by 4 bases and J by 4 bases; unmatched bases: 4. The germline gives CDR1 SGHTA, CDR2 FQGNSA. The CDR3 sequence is CASSWGLATTGELFF. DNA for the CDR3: TGTGCCAGCAGCTGGGGACTAGCAACCACCGGGGAGCTGTTTTTT.

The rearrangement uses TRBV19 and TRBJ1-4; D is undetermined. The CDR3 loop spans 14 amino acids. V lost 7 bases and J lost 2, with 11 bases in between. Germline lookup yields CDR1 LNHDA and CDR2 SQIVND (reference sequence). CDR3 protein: CASKRTHTNEKLFF. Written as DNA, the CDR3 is TGTGCCAGTAAAAGGACCCATACTAATGAAAAACTGTTTTTT.

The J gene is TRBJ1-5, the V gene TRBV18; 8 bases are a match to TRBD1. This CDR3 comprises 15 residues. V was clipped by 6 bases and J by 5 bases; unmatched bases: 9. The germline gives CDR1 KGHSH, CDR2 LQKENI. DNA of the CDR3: TGTGCCAGCTCGACTGGAACAGGGGGGGATCAGCCCCAGCATTTT. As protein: CASSTGTGGDQPQHF.

For the CDR3, the DNA is TGTGCCAGTAGTACCGGGACAGGGAACACTGAAGCTTTCTTT. Protein product: CASSTGTGNTEAFF. The chain combines TRBV19 with TRBJ1-1, with 8 nucleotides matching TRBD1. V lost 4 bases, J lost 1 base, and 2 bases stayed unmatched. Germline loops: CDR1 LNHDA, CDR2 SQIVND (reference sequence). This CDR3 contains 14 residues.

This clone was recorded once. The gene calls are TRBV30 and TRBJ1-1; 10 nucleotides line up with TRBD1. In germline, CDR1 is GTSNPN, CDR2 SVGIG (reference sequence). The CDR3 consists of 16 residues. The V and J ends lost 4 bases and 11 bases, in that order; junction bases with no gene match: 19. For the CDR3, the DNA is TGTGCCTGGACTATCCGCCAAAGGGACAGGGGCTACGTGGCTTTCTTT. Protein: CAWTIRQRDRGYVAFF. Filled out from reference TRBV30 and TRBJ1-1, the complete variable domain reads SQTIHQWPATLVQPVGSPLSLECTVEGTSNPNLYWYRQAAGRGLQLLFYSVGIGQISSEVPQNLSASRPQDRQFILSSKKLLLSDSGFYLCAWTIRQRDRGYVAFFGQGTRLTVV.

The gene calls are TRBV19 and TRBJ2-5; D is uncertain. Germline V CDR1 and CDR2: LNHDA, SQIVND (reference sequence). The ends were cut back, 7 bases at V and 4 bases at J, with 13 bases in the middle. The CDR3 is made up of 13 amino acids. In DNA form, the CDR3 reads TGTGCCAGTAACCTGGGCCGTGGAGAGACCCAGTACTTC. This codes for CASNLGRGETQYF.

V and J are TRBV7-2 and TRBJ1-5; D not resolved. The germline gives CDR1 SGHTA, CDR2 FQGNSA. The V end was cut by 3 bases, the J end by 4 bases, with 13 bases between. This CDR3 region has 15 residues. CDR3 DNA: TGTGCCAGCAGCTTCGGTCTGGGTATGAATCAGCCCCAGCATTTT. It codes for CASSFGLGMNQPQHF.

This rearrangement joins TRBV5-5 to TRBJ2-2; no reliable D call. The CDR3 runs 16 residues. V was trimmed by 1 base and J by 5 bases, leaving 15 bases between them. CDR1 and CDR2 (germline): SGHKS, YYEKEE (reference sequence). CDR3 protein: CASSLWGVAVTGELFF. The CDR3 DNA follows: TGTGCCAGCAGCTTGTGGGGTGTGGCAGTTACCGGGGAGCTGTTTTTT.

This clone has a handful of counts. The CDR3 spells CASSYGGGNQPQHF. The CDR3 nucleotides are TGTGCCAGCAGTTATGGGGGAGGGAACCAGCCCCAGCATTTT. The chain carries TRBV6-6 and TRBJ1-5; D possibly corresponds to TRBD1 (5 bases). Germline CDR1 MNHNY, CDR2 SVGAGI (reference sequence). V was shortened by 3 bases and J by 7 bases, with 13 bases between the two germline ends. This CDR3 has 14 residues.

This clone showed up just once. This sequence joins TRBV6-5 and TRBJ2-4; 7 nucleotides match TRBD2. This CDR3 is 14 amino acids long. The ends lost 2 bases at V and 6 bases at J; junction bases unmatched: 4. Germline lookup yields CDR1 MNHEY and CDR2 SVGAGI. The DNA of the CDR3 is TGTGCCAGCAGTTACCAGGGCGGGGGAAACATTCAGTACTTC. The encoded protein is CASSYQGGGNIQYF.

CDR3 amino acids: CASQGTTGKPQHF. CDR3 sequence (DNA): TGTGCCTCGCAGGGGACGACGGGCAAGCCCCAGCATTTT. The gene calls are TRBV27 and TRBJ1-5, with a tentative D call TRBD1 (6 bases). Germline CDR1 reads MNHEY; CDR2 reads SMNVEV (reference sequence). V lost 11 bases and J 8 bases, leaving 19 bases between the germline ends. The CDR3 runs to 13 residues.

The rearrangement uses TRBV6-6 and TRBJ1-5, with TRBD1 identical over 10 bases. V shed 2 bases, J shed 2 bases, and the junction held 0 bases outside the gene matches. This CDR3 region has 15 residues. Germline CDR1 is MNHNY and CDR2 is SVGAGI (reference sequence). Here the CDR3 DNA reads TGTGCCAGCAGTTACGGGACAGGGGGCAATCAGCCCCAGCATTTT. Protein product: CASSYGTGGNQPQHF.